This TCR beta chain is drawn from a study of neurological immune-mediated disorders. TCRdb fed the 5' RACE reads into MiXCR, producing one record per CDR3 protein. The sample has around 47,000 distinct CDR3 sequences; roughly 13% are singletons. There are many counts of this clonotype. The CDR3 length is 14 residues. Trimming removed 1 base from V and 6 bases from J; junction bases left unmatched: 4. Germline CDR1 DFQATT, CDR2 SNEGSKA (reference sequence). The sequenced sample was PBMCs. The gene calls are TRBV20-1 and TRBJ1-5; 9 bases map to TRBD1. The origin of this receptor is a female donor in good health. The CDR3 spells CSARAGTGTQPQHF. CDR3 DNA sequence: TGCAGTGCTAGAGCCGGGACAGGGACTCAGCCCCAGCATTTT.